The clone carrying this T cell receptor (beta chain) has only a few counts. Random-hexamer reverse transcription was applied to roughly 0.5 to 1 ug RNA. Amplification of TCR beta CDR3 spanned 54 Vbeta and 13 Jbeta via immunoSEQ multiplex PCR. TCRdb itself ran the immunoSEQ multiplex PCR reads through MiXCR, one entry per CDR3 protein. The sample lists 200,000 to 250,000 distinct CDR3 sequences, around nine tenths seen once, with about 0.12% in the top ten. This entry belongs to a study of CD8 T cells in Susac syndrome. TEMRA cells were FACS-enriched, with CD8+ and CD4+ T cells isolated negatively. The sequence derives from a human donor with multiple sclerosis. Sequences were obtained from CD8+ T cells from PBMCs.

This chain's CDR3 is CASSLVAGTTDTQYF. The CDR3 DNA reads as TGTGCCAGCAGCTTGGTCGCGGGAACCACAGATACGCAGTATTTT. The V and J genes are TRBV7-9 and TRBJ2-3; possible D gene TRBD2, 6 bases. V was trimmed by 3 bases and J by 2 bases, leaving 12 bases between them. The length of the CDR3 is 15 residues. Germline loops: CDR1 SEHNR, CDR2 FQNEAQ (reference sequence).